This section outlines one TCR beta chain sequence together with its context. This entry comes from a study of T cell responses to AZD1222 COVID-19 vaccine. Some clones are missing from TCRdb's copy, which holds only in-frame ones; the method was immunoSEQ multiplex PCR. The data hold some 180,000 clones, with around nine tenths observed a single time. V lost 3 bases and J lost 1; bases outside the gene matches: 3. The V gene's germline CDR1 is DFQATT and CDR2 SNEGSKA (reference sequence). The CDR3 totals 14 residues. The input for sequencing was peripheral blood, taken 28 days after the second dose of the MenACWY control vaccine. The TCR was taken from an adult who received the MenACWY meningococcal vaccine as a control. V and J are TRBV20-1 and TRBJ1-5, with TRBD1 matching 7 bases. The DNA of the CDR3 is TGCAGTGCTAGTCGGGACAGCAGCAATCAGCCCCAGCATTTT. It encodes CSASRDSSNQPQHF.